Here is one T cell receptor beta chain with its context. Antigen unknown. This entry comes from a study of radiation and T cells in renal cell carcinoma. Findings and limits, study-wide: Without pretreatment biopsies, baseline tumor clonotype presence was undetermined. In blood, top tumor clones expanded by 2 weeks, shrinking by 4.

Produced via immunoSEQ multiplex PCR; TCRdb's table is partial and in-frame only. The sample lists about 130,000 clones, around nine tenths occurring once. The CDR3 consists of 13 residues. Germline lookup yields CDR1 SGHTA and CDR2 FQGTGA. V lost 5 bases, J lost 0 bases, and 7 bases lay in between. The time point: baseline pretreatment blood. Treatment given: 15 Gy SBRT to primary tumor, nephrectomy 4 weeks later. Radiation-treated patients gave blood at baseline, week 2 and week 4. Clear cell pathology was present in this patient's renal cell carcinoma. The material was blood, obtained from a patient whose treatment included radiotherapy and nephrectomy. The chain carries TRBV7-3 and TRBJ1-1; no definite D call. The source of this sequence is a woman aged 45-65 years with renal cell carcinoma. CDR3 residues: CASSEYMNTEAFF. The CDR3 DNA is TGTGCCAGCAGCGAGTACATGAACACTGAAGCTTTCTTT.